The text below deals with one T cell receptor (beta chain). Sequencing used immunoSEQ multiplex PCR; TCRdb keeps in-frame clones, though not all of them. The sample lists some 80,000 clones; about 95% were seen once. The data belong to a study of technical replicates of blood from a few donors. The germline V gene encodes CDR1 MNHEY and CDR2 SMNVEV (reference sequence). V was clipped by 2 bases and J by 6 bases, with 8 bases between them. This CDR3 has 13 amino acids. This clonotype was obtained from a human donor in good health. The sample was T cells isolated from PBMCs. This chain joins TRBV27 and TRBJ1-5, with a weak D call TRBD1 (5 bases). CDR3 in amino acids: CASSLGRGQPQHF. The DNA for the CDR3 is TGTGCCAGCAGTTTAGGTAGGGGTCAGCCCCAGCATTTT.